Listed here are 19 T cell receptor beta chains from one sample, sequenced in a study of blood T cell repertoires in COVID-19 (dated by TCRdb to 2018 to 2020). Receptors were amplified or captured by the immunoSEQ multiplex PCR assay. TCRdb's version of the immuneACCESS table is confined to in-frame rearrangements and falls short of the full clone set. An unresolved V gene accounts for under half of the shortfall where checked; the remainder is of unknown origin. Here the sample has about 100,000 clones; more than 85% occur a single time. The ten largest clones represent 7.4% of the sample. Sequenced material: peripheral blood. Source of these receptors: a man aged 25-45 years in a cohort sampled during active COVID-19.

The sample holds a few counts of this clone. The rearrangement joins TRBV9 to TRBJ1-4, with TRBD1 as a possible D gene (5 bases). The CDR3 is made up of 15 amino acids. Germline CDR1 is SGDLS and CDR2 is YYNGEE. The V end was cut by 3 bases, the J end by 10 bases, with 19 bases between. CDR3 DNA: TGTGCCAGCAGCGCTGATCCGGGGGGTTGGGTAAAACTGTTTTTT. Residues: CASSADPGGWVKLFF.

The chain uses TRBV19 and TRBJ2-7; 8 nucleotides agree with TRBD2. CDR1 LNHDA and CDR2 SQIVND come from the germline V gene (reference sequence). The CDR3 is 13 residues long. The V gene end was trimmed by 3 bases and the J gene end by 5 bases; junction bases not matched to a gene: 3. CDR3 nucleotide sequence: TGTGCCAGTAGTATTCGGCGGGGGGACGAGCAGTACTTC. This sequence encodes CASSIRRGDEQYF.

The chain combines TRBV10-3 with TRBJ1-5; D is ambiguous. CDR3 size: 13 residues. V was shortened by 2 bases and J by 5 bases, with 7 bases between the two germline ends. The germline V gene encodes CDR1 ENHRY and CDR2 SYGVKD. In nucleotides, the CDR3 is TGTGCCATCAGTGAGGCGATGGATCAGCCCCAGCATTTT. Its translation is CAISEAMDQPQHF.

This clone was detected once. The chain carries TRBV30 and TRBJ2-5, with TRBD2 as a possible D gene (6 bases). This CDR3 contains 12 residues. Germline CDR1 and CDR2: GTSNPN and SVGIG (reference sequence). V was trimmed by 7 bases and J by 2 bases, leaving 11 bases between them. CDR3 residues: CAFARGQETQYF. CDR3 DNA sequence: TGTGCCTTTGCCCGGGGGCAAGAGACCCAGTACTTC.

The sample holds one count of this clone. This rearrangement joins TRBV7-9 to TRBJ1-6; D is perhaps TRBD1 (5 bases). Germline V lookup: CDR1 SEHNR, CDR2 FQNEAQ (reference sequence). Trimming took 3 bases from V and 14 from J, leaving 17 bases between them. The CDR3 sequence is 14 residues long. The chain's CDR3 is CASSLGGDGQALHF. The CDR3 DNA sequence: TGTGCCAGCAGCTTGGGGGGAGACGGTCAAGCCCTCCACTTT.

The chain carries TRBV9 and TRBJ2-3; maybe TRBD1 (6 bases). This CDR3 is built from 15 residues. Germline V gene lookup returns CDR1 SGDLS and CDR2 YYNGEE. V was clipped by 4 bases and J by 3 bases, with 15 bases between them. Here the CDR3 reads CASSPGQPSTDTQYF. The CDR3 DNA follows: TGTGCCAGCAGCCCCGGACAGCCGTCTACAGATACGCAGTATTTT.

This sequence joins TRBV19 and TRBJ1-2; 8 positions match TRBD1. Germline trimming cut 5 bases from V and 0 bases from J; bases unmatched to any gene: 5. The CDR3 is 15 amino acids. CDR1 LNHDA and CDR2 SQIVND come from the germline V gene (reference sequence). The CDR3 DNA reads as TGTGCCAGTAGTCCTCAGGGGGCCGCTAACTATGGCTACACCTTC. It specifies CASSPQGAANYGYTF.

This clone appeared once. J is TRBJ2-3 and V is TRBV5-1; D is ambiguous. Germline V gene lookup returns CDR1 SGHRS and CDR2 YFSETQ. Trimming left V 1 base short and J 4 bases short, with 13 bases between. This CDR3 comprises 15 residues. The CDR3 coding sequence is TGCGCCAGCAGCTTGAACGTAGTCGTCCCAGATACGCAGTATTTT. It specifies CASSLNVVVPDTQYF.

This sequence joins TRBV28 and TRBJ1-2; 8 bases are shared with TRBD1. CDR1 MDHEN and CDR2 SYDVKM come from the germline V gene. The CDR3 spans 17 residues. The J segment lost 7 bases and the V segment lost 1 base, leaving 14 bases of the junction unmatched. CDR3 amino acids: CASSLSTSSQGARGYTF. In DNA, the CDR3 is TGTGCCAGCAGTTTATCTACTTCCTCTCAGGGGGCGCGTGGCTACACCTTC.

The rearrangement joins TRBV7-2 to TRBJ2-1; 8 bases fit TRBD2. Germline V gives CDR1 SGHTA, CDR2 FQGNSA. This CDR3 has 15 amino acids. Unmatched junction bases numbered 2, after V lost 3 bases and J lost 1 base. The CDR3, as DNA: TGTGCCAGCAGCTTTAGCGGGGATTCCTACAATGAGCAGTTCTTC. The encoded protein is CASSFSGDSYNEQFF.

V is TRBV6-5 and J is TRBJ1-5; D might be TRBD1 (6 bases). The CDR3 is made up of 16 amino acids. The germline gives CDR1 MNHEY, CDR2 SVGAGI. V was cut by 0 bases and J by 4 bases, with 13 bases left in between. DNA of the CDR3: TGTGCCAGCAGTTACTCGAGCAGGGGATTAAATCAGCCCCAGCATTTT. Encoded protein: CASSYSSRGLNQPQHF.

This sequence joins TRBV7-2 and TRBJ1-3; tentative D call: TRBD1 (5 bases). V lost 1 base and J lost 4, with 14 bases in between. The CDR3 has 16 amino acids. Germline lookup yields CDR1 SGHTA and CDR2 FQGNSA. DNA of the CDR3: TGTGCCAGCAGCTTAGTTTTAGGGGCGTTGGGAAACACCATATATTTT. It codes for CASSLVLGALGNTIYF. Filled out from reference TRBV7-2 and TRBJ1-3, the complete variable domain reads GAGVSQSPSNKVTEKGKDVELRCDPISGHTALYWYRQSLGQGLEFLIYFQGNSAPDKSGLPSDRFSAERTGGSVSTLTIQRTQQEDSAVYLCASSLVLGALGNTIYFGEGSWLTVV.

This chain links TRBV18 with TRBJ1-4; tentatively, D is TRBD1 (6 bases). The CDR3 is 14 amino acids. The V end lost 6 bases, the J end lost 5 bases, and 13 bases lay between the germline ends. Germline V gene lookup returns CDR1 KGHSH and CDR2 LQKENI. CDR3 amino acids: CASSVQGSNEKLFF. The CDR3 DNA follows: TGTGCCAGCTCCGTACAGGGCTCAAATGAAAAACTGTTTTTT.

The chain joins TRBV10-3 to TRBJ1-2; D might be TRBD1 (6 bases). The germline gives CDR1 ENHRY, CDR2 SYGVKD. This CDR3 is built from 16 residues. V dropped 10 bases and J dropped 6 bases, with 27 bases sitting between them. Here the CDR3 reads CATSRAGDTREDGYTF. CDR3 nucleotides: TGTGCCACCAGCCGGGCAGGGGATACAAGAGAGGATGGCTACACCTTC.

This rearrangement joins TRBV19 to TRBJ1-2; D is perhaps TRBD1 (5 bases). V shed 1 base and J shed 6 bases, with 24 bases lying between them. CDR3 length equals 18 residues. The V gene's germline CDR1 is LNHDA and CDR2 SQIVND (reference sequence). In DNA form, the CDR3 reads TGTGCCAGTAGTATAGGTGGGGCCGAGAATTGGGTGGCGGATGGCTACACCTTC. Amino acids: CASSIGGAENWVADGYTF.

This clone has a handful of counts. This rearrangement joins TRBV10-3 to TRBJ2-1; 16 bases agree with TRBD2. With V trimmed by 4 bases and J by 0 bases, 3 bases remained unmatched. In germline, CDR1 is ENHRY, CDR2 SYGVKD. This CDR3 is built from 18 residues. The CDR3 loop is CAISVGTSGGGSYNEQFF. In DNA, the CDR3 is TGTGCCATCAGTGTGGGGACTAGCGGGGGGGGCTCCTACAATGAGCAGTTCTTC.

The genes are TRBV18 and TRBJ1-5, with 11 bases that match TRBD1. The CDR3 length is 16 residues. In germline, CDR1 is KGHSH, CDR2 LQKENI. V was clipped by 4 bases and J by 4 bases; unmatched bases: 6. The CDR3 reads CASSLDGTGGNQPQHF. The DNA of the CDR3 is TGTGCCAGCTCACTGGATGGGACAGGGGGAAATCAGCCCCAGCATTTT.

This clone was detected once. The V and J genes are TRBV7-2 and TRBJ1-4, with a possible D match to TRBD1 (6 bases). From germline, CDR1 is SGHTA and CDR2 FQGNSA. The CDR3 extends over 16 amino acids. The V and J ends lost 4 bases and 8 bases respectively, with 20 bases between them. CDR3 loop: CASSSSTGGLGEKLFF. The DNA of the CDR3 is TGTGCCAGCAGCTCTTCGACGGGGGGGCTGGGAGAAAAACTGTTTTTT.

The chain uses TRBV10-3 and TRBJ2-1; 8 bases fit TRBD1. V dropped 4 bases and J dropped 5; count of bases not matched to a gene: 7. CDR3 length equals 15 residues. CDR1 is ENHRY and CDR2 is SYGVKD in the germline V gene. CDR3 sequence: CAISGQGPLNNEQFF. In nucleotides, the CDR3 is TGTGCCATCAGTGGACAGGGGCCCTTAAACAATGAGCAGTTCTTC.